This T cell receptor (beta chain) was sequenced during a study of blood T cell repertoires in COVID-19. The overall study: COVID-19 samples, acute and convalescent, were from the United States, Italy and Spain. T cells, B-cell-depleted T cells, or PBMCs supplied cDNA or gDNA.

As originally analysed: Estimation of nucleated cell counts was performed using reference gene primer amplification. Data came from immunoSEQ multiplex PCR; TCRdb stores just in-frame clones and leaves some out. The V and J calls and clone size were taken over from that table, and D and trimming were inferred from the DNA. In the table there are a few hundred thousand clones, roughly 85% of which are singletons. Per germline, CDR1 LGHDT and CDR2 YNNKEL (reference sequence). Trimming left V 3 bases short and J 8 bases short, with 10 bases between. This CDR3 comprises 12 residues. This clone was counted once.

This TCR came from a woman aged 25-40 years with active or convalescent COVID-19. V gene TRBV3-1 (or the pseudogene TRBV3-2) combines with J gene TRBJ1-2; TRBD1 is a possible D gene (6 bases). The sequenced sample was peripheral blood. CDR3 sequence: CASSQSGQGYTF. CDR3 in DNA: TGTGCCAGCAGCCAGTCAGGACAGGGCTACACCTTC.